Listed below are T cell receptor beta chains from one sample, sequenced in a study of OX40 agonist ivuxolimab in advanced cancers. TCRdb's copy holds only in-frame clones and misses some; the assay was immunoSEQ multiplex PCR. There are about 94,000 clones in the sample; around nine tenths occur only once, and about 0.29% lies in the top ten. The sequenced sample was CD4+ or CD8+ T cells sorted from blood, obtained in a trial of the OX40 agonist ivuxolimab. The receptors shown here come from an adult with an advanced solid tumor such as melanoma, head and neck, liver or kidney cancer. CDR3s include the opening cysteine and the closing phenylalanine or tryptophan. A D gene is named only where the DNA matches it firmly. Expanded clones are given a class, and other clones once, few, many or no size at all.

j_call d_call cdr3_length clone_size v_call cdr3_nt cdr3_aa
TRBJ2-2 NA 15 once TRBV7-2 TGTGCCAGCAGCTTAAGGATGGTGGACACCGGGGAGCTGTTTTTT CASSLRMVDTGELFF
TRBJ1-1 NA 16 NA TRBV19 TGTGCCAGTAGTACCGACAGGAGTACTGCGAACACTGAAGCTTTCTTT CASSTDRSTANTEAFF
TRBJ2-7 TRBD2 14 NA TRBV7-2 TGTGCCAACTCTATTAGCGGGACCCCGGGGGAGCAGTACTTC CANSISGTPGEQYF
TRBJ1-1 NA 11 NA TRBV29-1 TGCAGCGTTGCGTGGGACACTGAAGCTTTCTTT CSVAWDTEAFF
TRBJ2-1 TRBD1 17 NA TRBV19 TGTGCCAGTAGCTTACAGGGGGCGAGTAGCAGCCGCATTGAGCAGTTCTTC CASSLQGASSSRIEQFF
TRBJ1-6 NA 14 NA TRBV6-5 TGTGCCAGCAGTCCAACGGGTTATAATTCACCCCTCCACTTT CASSPTGYNSPLHF
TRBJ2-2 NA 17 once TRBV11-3 TGTGCCAGCAGCTTAGATCTGGTGGGAACGAACACCGGGGAGCTGTTTTTT CASSLDLVGTNTGELFF
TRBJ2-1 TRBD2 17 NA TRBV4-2 TGTGCCAGCAGCCGCAGACTAGCGGGGTCCTCCTACAATGAGCAGTTCTTC CASSRRLAGSSYNEQFF
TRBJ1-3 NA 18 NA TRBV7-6 TGTGCCAGCAGCCCTGGGGCCGTCGGGGGGTTCAGAGGAAACACCATATATTTT CASSPGAVGGFRGNTIYF
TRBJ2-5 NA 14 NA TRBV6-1 TGTGCCAGCAGCCGGGCCCTATCAGTGGAGACCCAGTACTTC CASSRALSVETQYF
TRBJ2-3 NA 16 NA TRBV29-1 TGCAGCGTTGAAACGGGGAGCAGAGCTAGCACAGATACGCAGTATTTT CSVETGSRASTDTQYF
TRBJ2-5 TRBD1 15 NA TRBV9 TGTGCCAGCAGCATCTACAGGGGGCACCGAGAGACCCAGTACTTC CASSIYRGHRETQYF
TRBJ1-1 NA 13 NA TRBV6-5 TGTGCCAGCAGCCTACGTGGGGACACTGAAGCTTTCTTT CASSLRGDTEAFF
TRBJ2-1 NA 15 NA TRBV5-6 TGTGCCAGCAGCAGGGGAGGGACAGACTACAATGAGCAGTTCTTC CASSRGGTDYNEQFF
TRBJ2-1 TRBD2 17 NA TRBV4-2 TGTGCCAGCAGCCTACCCATTAGCGGGGGGGCCCGTGAAGAGCAGTTCTTC CASSLPISGGAREEQFF
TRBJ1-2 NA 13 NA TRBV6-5 TGTGCCAGCAGTTACGATAACAGGCGCGGCTACACCTTC CASSYDNRRGYTF
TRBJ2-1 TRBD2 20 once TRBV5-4 TGTGCCAGCAGCTTGGATGTTCCCGGGCTAGCGGGGGCCTCCTACAATGAGCAGTTCTTC CASSLDVPGLAGASYNEQFF
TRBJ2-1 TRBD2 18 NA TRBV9 TGTGCCAGCAGCGTAGCCTCGGGACTAGCGGGGGGGCAGAATGAGCAGTTCTTC CASSVASGLAGGQNEQFF
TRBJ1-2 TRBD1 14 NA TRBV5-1 TGCGCCAGCAGCGCCGGACAGGGAAGTTGGGGCTACACCTTC CASSAGQGSWGYTF
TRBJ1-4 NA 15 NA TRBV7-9 TGTGCCAGCAGCTTATCGAGGGGCGCCAATGAAAAACTGTTTTTT CASSLSRGANEKLFF
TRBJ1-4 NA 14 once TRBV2 TGTGCCAGCAGTGCGGTAGGGATGGGGGAAAAACTGTTTTTT CASSAVGMGEKLFF
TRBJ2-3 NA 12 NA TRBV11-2 TGTGCCAGCAGCTTAGTTTCCGATACGCAGTATTTT CASSLVSDTQYF
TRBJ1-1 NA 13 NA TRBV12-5 TGTGCTAGTGGGTTTGGGGGAAGGACTGAAGCTTTCTTT CASGFGGRTEAFF
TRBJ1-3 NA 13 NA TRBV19 TGTGCCAGTATGGTAACCTCTGGAAACACCATATATTTT CASMVTSGNTIYF
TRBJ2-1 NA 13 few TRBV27 TGTGCCACCCAATGGGGGGCCTACAATGAGCAGTTCTTC CATQWGAYNEQFF
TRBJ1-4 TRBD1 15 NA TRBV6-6 TGTGCCAGCAGGCTTGCACAGGGGGCGAGTGAAAAACTGTTTTTT CASRLAQGASEKLFF
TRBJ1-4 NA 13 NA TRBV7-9 TGTGCCAGCACCGGACGCATTAATGAAAAACTGTTTTTT CASTGRINEKLFF
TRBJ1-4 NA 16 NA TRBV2 TGTGCCAGCAGTGAAAGGCTAGGGGCAACTAATGAAAAACTGTTTTTT CASSERLGATNEKLFF
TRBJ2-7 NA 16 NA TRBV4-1 TGCGCCAGCAGCCACGCGGGGACGGTTAGCTCCTACGAGCAGTACTTC CASSHAGTVSSYEQYF
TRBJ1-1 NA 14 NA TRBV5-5 TGTGCCAGCAGCTTGGAAGGGGGGGTCACTGAAGCTTTCTTT CASSLEGGVTEAFF
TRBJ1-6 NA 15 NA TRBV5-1 TGCGCCAGCAGCTTGGAGGGCTCCGGGTATTCACCCCTCCACTTT CASSLEGSGYSPLHF
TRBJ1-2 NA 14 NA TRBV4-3 TGCGCCAGCAGCCAAGCTCCCTACCTCTATGGCTACACCTTC CASSQAPYLYGYTF
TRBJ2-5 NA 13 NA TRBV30 TGTGCCTGGTTGGCAGGGAATCAAGAGACCCAGTACTTC CAWLAGNQETQYF
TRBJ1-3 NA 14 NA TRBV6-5 TGTGCCAGCAGGCCAAGGGACCCCGGAAACACCATATATTTT CASRPRDPGNTIYF
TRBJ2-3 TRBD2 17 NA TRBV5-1 TGCGCCAGCAGCTGGGCGGTAAGCGGGGGCGACACAGATACGCAGTATTTT CASSWAVSGGDTDTQYF
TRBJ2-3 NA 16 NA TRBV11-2 TGTGCCAGCAGCTCCCGAGGGGTTTACGGCACAGATACGCAGTATTTT CASSSRGVYGTDTQYF
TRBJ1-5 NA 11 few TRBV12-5 TGTGCTAGTGGTTGGGATCAGCCCCAGCATTTT CASGWDQPQHF
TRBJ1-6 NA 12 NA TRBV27 TGTGCCAGCAGTTTATTTAATTCACCCCTCCACTTT CASSLFNSPLHF
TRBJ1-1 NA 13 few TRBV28 TGTGCCAGCAGTTCTCAAGTAAACACTGAAGCTTTCTTT CASSSQVNTEAFF
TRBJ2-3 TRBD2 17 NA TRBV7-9 TGTGCCAGCAGCTCCCTAGCGGGGGGGCCCAGCACAGATACGCAGTATTTT CASSSLAGGPSTDTQYF
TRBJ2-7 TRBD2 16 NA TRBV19 TGTGCCAGTAGTATTTCGAGCGGGGGGGCCGGGTACGAGCAGTACTTC CASSISSGGAGYEQYF
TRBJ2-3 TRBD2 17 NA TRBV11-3 TGTGCCAGCAGCTCTAATTTAGCGGGGGCTAGCACAGATACGCAGTATTTT CASSSNLAGASTDTQYF
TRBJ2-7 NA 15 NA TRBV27 TGTGCCAGCAGTTTCTCACAGGGTATGTCAGGGGAGCAGTACTTC CASSFSQGMSGEQYF
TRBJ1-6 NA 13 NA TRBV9 TGTGCCAGCAGCCCCGGTGTTAATTCACCCCTCCACTTT CASSPGVNSPLHF
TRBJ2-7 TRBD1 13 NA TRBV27 TGTGCCAGCAGGGGACAGGGCGGCTACGAGCAGTACTTC CASRGQGGYEQYF